The 19 T cell receptor beta chains listed next were all sequenced from one sample in a study of blood T cell repertoires in COVID-19. Sequencing was performed with immunoSEQ multiplex PCR; in TCRdb, only in-frame clones are kept and a portion is missing. Here the sample spans roughly 420,000 clones, approximately 87% being singletons. The sample was PBMCs or T cells enriched from blood (not recorded which). The receptors were gathered from a woman aged 25-40 years with acute COVID-19.

This clone was found a few times. This chain links TRBV7-8 with TRBJ2-3; 12 bases line up with TRBD2. Germline CDR1 reads SGHVS; CDR2 reads FQNEAQ. This CDR3 region has 17 residues. Trimming cost V 2 bases and J 0 bases; bases outside gene matches: 3. CDR3 loop: CASSLRTSGTSTDTQYF. The DNA of the CDR3 is TGTGCCAGCAGCTTAAGGACTAGCGGGACTAGCACAGATACGCAGTATTTT.

This rearrangement joins TRBV7-8 to TRBJ1-4; perhaps TRBD1 as D (5 bases). Trimming took off 5 bases at V and 7 bases at J, with 14 bases between the two ends. The germline CDR1 and CDR2 sequences are SGHVS and FQNEAQ. The CDR3 length is 14 residues. CDR3 in DNA: TGTGCCAGCAGCGGGCCTGGGGGGGGTGAAAAACTGTTTTTT. Its protein product is CASSGPGGGEKLFF.

V gene TRBV5-5 combines with J gene TRBJ1-3, with a weak D call TRBD1 (5 bases). Trimming removed 4 bases from V and 4 bases from J, with 12 bases in between. Per germline, CDR1 SGHKS and CDR2 YYEKEE (reference sequence). The CDR3 is made up of 14 amino acids. CDR3 sequence (DNA): TGTGCCAGCAGCCGGGGGGACGGAGGAAACACCATATATTTT. Translation gives CASSRGDGGNTIYF.

The rearrangement links TRBV11-2 to TRBJ2-7; TRBD2 is a possible D gene (6 bases). CDR3 size: 14 residues. V was shortened by 8 bases and J by 7 bases, with 21 bases between the two germline ends. In germline, CDR1 is SGHAT, CDR2 FQNNGV. CDR3 amino acids: CASRAFPSREEQYF. CDR3 nucleotide sequence: TGTGCCAGCCGGGCATTCCCCTCTCGGGAGGAGCAGTACTTC.

This clone was observed once. The chain joins TRBV6-9 to TRBJ1-2; D unclear. The CDR3 runs to 15 residues. Germline V gene lookup returns CDR1 MNHGY and CDR2 SVAAGI. V was cut by 0 bases and J by 4 bases, with 12 bases left in between. CDR3 in DNA: TGTGCCAGCAGTTATTCGATAGATGTCGTCTATGGCTACACCTTC. Amino acids: CASSYSIDVVYGYTF.

The V call is TRBV5-1, the J call TRBJ2-4; 7 bases match TRBD1. Germline CDR1 and CDR2: SGHRS and YFSETQ. This CDR3 has 14 amino acids. The trim removed 4 bases at V and 7 bases at J, leaving 8 bases unmatched. The CDR3 region has the DNA TGCGCCAGCAGCACAGGGGCCCCTCGGAACATTCAGTACTTC. Encoded protein: CASSTGAPRNIQYF. The whole variable domain, remainder taken from reference TRBV5-1 and TRBJ2-4, is KAGVTQTPRYLIKTRGQQVTLSCSPISGHRSVSWYQQTPGQGLQFLFEYFSETQRNKGNFPGRFSGRQFSNSRSEMNVSTLELGDSALYLCASSTGAPRNIQYFGAGTRLSVL.

V and J are TRBV3-1 (or the pseudogene TRBV3-2) and TRBJ2-3; 9 bases agree with TRBD2. This CDR3 comprises 20 residues. Germline V gene data show CDR1 as LGHDT and CDR2 as YNNKEL (reference sequence). The junction had 17 bases not matched to a gene; V was cut back by 4 bases and J by 0 bases. CDR3 loop: CASSPQRRGLAGTSTDTQYF. As DNA, the CDR3 is TGTGCCAGCAGCCCACAGCGAAGAGGGCTAGCGGGAACTAGCACAGATACGCAGTATTTT.

This clone was counted a few times. Other DNA sequences of this sample code for an identical CDR3. The V call is TRBV9, the J call TRBJ2-5, with a possible D match to TRBD1 (5 bases). Trimming shortened V by 0 bases and J by 2 bases, and 5 bases separated the two germline ends. The CDR3 spans 13 residues. Looked up from germline, CDR1 is SGDLS and CDR2 is YYNGEE. The CDR3 region is CASSVGQQETQYF. CDR3 bases: TGTGCCAGCAGCGTAGGACAGCAAGAGACCCAGTACTTC. Using reference TRBV9 and TRBJ2-5 for the parts outside the CDR3, the full variable domain is DSGVTQTPKHLITATGQRVTLRCSPRSGDLSVYWYQQSLDQGLQFLIQYYNGEERAKGNILERFSAQQFPDLHSELNLSSLELGDSALYFCASSVGQQETQYFGPGTRLLVL.

This clone was detected a few times. The V call is TRBV19, the J call TRBJ1-6; 7 nucleotides align to TRBD1. Germline lookup yields CDR1 LNHDA and CDR2 SQIVND (reference sequence). V lost 5 bases to trimming and J lost 4 bases; unmatched junction nucleotides: 5. The length of the CDR3 is 15 residues. CDR3 loop: CASSAPGQYNSPLHF. In DNA, the CDR3 is TGTGCCAGTAGTGCCCCGGGACAGTATAATTCACCCCTCCACTTT.

The chain links TRBV7-9 to TRBJ1-4; 8 bases are a match to TRBD1. Germline V gene lookup returns CDR1 SEHNR and CDR2 FQNEAQ (reference sequence). The CDR3 runs to 15 residues. J lost 5 bases, V lost 6 bases, and 8 bases had no gene match. The CDR3 loop reads CASRGSRDRNEKLFF. The CDR3 nucleotides are TGTGCCAGCAGGGGGTCCCGGGACAGGAATGAAAAACTGTTTTTT. The variable domain in full, completed from reference TRBV7-9 and TRBJ1-4, reads DTGVSQNPRHKITKRGQNVTFRCDPISEHNRLYWYRQTLGQGPEFLTYFQNEAQLEKSRLLSDRFSAERPKGSFSTLEIQRTEQGDSAMYLCASRGSRDRNEKLFFGSGTQLSVL.

The rearrangement uses TRBV9 and TRBJ1-6; the D gene is possibly TRBD1 (5 bases). The CDR3 extends over 14 amino acids. The germline V gene has CDR1 SGDLS and CDR2 YYNGEE. Between the trimmed V and J ends, which lost 2 bases and 9 bases, there was a span of 12 bases. This CDR3 is CASSVQGLGSPLHF. The DNA for the CDR3 is TGTGCCAGCAGCGTCCAGGGCCTTGGTTCACCCCTCCACTTT.

The chain couples TRBV12-5 to TRBJ1-5; D might be TRBD1 (6 bases). This CDR3 is 15 amino acids long. With 5 bases removed from V and 5 bases from J, the gap between germline ends came to 16 bases. Germline CDR1 and CDR2: LGHNT and FRNRAP. CDR3 amino acids: CASGGPRGEYQPQHF. Here the CDR3 DNA reads TGTGCTAGTGGTGGGCCCAGGGGTGAATATCAGCCCCAGCATTTT.

CDR3 coding DNA: TGTGCCAGCAGCTTAGAAGGGGATTACGAGCAGTACTTC. Translated: CASSLEGDYEQYF. The rearrangement links TRBV7-8 to TRBJ2-7; weak D call: TRBD1 (5 bases). Germline V lookup: CDR1 SGHVS, CDR2 FQNEAQ. Trimming stripped 1 base from V and 4 bases from J, with 8 bases between. The CDR3 runs to 13 residues.

For the CDR3, the DNA is TGTGCCAGCAGTTACTCGATGACTCGTGGTGAGCAGTTCTTC. It is translated as CASSYSMTRGEQFF. The chain employs TRBV6-5 and TRBJ2-1; no definite D call. This CDR3 has 14 amino acids. Germline V gene lookup returns CDR1 MNHEY and CDR2 SVGAGI. Trimming shortened V by 0 bases and J by 9 bases, and 12 bases separated the two germline ends.

J is TRBJ2-1 and V is TRBV7-9; 10 nucleotides align to TRBD2. V shed 10 bases and J 8 bases; nucleotides not matched to a gene: 8. Germline CDR1 SEHNR, CDR2 FQNEAQ (reference sequence). This CDR3 region has 13 residues. The CDR3 nucleotides are TGTGCCACCGAAGCGGGGGGGCCAGATGAGCAGTTCTTC. It is translated as CATEAGGPDEQFF.

The J gene is TRBJ2-2, the V gene TRBV2, with TRBD1 as a possible D gene (7 bases). V lost 5 bases, J lost 5 bases, and 15 bases lay in between. The CDR3 spans 15 residues. Germline CDR1 is SNHLY and CDR2 is FYNNEI. CDR3 in amino acids: CASSPPAGGTGELFF. The CDR3 nucleotides are TGTGCCAGCAGTCCCCCGGCAGGGGGGACCGGGGAGCTGTTTTTT.

In its sample, this clone was seen a few times. J is TRBJ2-3 and V is TRBV11-2; the D is unclear. Germline CDR1 and CDR2: SGHAT and FQNNGV. The CDR3 is made up of 13 amino acids. V lost 3 bases and J 2 bases, leaving 6 bases between the germline ends. CDR3 coding DNA: TGTGCCAGCAGCTTCACTAACACAGATACGCAGTATTTT. Translated, it gives CASSFTNTDTQYF.

The rearrangement joins TRBV7-2 to TRBJ2-3; possibly TRBD1 for D (6 bases). The V end was cut by 5 bases, the J end by 2 bases, with 17 bases between. This CDR3 region has 16 residues. The germline V gene has CDR1 SGHTA and CDR2 FQGNSA. The CDR3 sequence: CASSPNRVGATDTQYF. For the CDR3, the DNA is TGTGCCAGCAGCCCAAACAGGGTAGGGGCCACAGATACGCAGTATTTT.

The J gene is TRBJ2-3, the V gene TRBV5-6; 8 positions match TRBD2. Trimming took 4 bases from V and 1 from J; bases not matched to a gene: 5. Germline CDR1 is SGHDT and CDR2 is YYEEEE. The CDR3 runs to 15 residues. CDR3 protein: CASSTETSGTDTQYF. Written as DNA, the CDR3 is TGTGCCAGCAGCACGGAGACTAGCGGCACAGATACGCAGTATTTT.